This T cell receptor beta chain is from a study of blood T cells in healthy people across ages. Overall study results and limits: Observed TCR beta diversity showed a strong correlation with the percentage of naive T cells as measured by flow cytometry.

A sample-barcoded 5' primer and a J-beta primer mix were used in a second PCR of roughly 7 to 11 cycles. In TCRdb, the 5' RACE reads were re-called with MiXCR into one record per CDR3 protein. In the table there are about 1.6 million distinct CDR3 sequences, roughly 30% of which are singletons. There are a few counts of this clonotype. Its matching antigen is unknown. The V gene's germline CDR1 is PRHDT and CDR2 FYEKMQ (reference sequence). V was clipped by 5 bases and J by 7 bases, with 14 bases between them. This CDR3 region has 13 residues. Sequenced: blood. The chain employs TRBV13 and TRBJ1-1; TRBD1 is a possible D gene (6 bases). This clonotype was obtained from a woman aged 30 to 39 in good health. The CDR3 spells CASSPEGDVEAFF. The CDR3 DNA reads TGTGCCAGCAGCCCGGAGGGGGATGTTGAAGCTTTCTTT.